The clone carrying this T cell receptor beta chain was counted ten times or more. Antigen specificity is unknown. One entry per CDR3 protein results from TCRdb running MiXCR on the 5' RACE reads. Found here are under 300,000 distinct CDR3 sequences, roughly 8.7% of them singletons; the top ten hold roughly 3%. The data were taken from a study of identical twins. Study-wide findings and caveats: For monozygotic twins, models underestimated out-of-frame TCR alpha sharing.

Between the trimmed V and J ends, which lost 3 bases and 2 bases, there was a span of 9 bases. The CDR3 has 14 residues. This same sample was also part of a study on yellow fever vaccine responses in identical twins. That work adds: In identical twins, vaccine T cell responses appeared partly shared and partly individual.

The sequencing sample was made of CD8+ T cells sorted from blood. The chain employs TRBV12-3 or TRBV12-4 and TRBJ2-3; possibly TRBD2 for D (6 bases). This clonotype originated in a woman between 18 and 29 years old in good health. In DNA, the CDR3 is TGTGCCAGCAGTTTCGGGGGTTACACAGATACGCAGTATTTT. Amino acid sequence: CASSFGGYTDTQYF.